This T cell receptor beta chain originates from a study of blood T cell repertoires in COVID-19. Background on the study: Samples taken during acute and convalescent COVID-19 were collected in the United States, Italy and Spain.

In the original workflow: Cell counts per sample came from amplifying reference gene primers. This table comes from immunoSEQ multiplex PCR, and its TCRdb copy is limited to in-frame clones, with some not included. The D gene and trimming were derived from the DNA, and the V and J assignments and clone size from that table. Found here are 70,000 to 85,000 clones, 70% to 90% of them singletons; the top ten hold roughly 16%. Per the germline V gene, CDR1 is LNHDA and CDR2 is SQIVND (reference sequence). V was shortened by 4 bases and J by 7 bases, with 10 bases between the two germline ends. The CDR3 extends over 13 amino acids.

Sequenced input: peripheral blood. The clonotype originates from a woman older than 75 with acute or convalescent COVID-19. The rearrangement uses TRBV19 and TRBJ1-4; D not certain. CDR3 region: CASSNPVIEKLFF. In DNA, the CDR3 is TGTGCCAGTAGTAACCCGGTTATTGAAAAACTGTTTTTT. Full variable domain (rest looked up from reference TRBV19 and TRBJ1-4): DGGITQSPKYLFRKEGQNVTLSCEQNLNHDAMYWYRQDPGQGLRLIYYSQIVNDFQKGDIAEGYSVSREKKESFPLTVTSAQKNPTAFYLCASSNPVIEKLFFGSGTQLSVL.